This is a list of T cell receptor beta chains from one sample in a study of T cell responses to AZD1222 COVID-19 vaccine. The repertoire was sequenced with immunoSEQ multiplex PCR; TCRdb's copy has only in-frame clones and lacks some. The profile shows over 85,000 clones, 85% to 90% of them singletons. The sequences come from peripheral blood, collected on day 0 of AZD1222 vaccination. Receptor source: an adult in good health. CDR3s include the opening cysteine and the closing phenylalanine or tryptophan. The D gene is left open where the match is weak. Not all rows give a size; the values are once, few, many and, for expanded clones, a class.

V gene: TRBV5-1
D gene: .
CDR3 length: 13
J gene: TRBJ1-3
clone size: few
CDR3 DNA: TGCGCCAGCAGCTTTCAGACTGGAAACACCATATATTTT
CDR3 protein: CASSFQTGNTIYF

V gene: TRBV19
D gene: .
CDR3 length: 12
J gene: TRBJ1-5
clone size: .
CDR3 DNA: TGTGCCAGTAGTATTTTAGGTCAGCCCCAGCATTTT
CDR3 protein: CASSILGQPQHF

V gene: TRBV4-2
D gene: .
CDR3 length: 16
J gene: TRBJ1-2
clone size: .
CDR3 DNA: TGTGCCAGCAGCCAAGACCCGGCTTCGGGCCCCTATGGCTACACCTTC
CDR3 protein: CASSQDPASGPYGYTF

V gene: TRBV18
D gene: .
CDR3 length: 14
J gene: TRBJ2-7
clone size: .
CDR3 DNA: TGTGCCAGCTCCCTTGGGGGCAGCTCCTACGAGCAGTACTTC
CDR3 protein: CASSLGGSSYEQYF

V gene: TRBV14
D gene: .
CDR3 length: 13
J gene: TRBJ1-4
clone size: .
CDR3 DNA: TGTGCCAGCAGCCTCAGATCTAATGAAAAACTGTTTTTT
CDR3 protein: CASSLRSNEKLFF

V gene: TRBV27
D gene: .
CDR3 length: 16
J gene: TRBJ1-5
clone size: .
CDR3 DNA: TGTGCCAGCAGTTCACGTACGGGGGTAAACAATCAGCCCCAGCATTTT
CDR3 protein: CASSSRTGVNNQPQHF

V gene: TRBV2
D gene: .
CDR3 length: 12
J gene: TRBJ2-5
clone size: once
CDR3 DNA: TGTGCCAGCTCCCAAGGGGGGGAGACCCAGTACTTC
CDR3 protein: CASSQGGETQYF

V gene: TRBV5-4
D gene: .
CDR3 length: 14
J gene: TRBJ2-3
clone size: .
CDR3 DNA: TGTGCCAGCAGCTTGGCAGGGGGCACAGATACGCAGTATTTT
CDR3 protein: CASSLAGGTDTQYF

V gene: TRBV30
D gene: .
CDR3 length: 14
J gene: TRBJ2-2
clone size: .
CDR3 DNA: TGTGCCTGGAGTGTACGTGGGTCCTCCGGGGAGCTGTTTTTT
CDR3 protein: CAWSVRGSSGELFF

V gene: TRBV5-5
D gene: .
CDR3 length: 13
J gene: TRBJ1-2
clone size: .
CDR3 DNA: TGTGCCAGCAGCTCCGGGACTAACTATGGCTACACCTTC
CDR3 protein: CASSSGTNYGYTF

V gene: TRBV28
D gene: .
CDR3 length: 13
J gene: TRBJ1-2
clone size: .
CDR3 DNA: TGTGCCAGCAGTGCCGGGCCGCTGGGAGGCTACACCTTC
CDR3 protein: CASSAGPLGGYTF

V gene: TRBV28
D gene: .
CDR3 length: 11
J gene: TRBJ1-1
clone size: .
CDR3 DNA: TGTGCCAGCACCCAATACACTGAAGCTTTCTTT
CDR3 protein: CASTQYTEAFF

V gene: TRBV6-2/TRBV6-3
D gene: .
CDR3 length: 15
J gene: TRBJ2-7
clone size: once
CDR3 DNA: TGTGCCAGCAGCTCACCGAGGGGTCTAGCCTACGAGCAGTACTTC
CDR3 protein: CASSSPRGLAYEQYF

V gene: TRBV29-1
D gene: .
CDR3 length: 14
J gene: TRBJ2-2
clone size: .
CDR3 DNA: TGCAGCGTTGGCAGGGATTCAAACACCGGGGAGCTGTTTTTT
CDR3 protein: CSVGRDSNTGELFF

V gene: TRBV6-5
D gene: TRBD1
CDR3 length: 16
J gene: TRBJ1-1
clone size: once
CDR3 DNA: TGTGCCAGCAGTTACTCAGTCGCAGGGGGAGGCACTGAAGCTTTCTTT
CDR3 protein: CASSYSVAGGGTEAFF

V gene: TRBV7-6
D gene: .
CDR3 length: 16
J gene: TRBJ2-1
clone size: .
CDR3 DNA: TGTGCCAGCAGCTTAGCGGTGCAGGGTGCCTACAATGAGCAGTTCTTC
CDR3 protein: CASSLAVQGAYNEQFF

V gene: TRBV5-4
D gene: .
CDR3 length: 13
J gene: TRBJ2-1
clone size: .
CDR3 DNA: TGTGCCAGCAGCTTGGAGGGGGGGGTTGAGCAGTTCTTC
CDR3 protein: CASSLEGGVEQFF

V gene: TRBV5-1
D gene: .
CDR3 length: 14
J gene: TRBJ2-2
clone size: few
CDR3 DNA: TGCGCCAGCTCGAAGGGCCAGGACACCGGGGAGCTGTTTTTT
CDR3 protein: CASSKGQDTGELFF

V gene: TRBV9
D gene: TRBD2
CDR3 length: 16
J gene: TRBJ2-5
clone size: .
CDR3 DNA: TGTGCCAGCAGCGAGGGGTTAGCGGGGCTGCAGGAGACCCAGTACTTC
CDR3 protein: CASSEGLAGLQETQYF

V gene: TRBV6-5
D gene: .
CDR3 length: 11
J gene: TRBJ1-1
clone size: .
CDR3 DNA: TGTGCCAGCACTACCGGGGCCCGGGCTTTCTTT
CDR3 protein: CASTTGARAFF

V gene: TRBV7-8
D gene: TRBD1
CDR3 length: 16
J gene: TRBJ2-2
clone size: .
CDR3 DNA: TGTGCCAGCAGCCCCAGGGACAGCGCGAACACCGGGGAGCTGTTTTTT
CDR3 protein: CASSPRDSANTGELFF

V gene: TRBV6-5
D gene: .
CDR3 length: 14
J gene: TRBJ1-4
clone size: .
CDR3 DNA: TGTGCCAGCAGAGACACCACAACTAATGAAAAACTGTTTTTT
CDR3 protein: CASRDTTTNEKLFF

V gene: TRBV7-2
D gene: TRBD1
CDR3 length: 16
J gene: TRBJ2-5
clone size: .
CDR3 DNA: TGTGCCAGCAGCTTAAAGGGCAGGGGGAAGCAAGAGACCCAGTACTTC
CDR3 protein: CASSLKGRGKQETQYF